The T cell receptor beta chain under discussion was sequenced for a study of metastatic and nonmetastatic thyroid tumors. Study-level information: Blood and tumor or nodule tissue repertoires from malignant and benign thyroid patients were compared. Findings and limits, study-wide: Patients with malignant thyroid tumors reportedly had significantly higher TCR beta diversity than those with benign nodules, in blood and tumor.

Patients underwent thyroid surgery, and none had received any treatment before it. This clone was recorded a few times. Its specificity is unknown. Per the authors' pipeline: The authors used CDR3 differences across clinicopathological groups to build a distant-metastasis classifier for papillary thyroid cancer. TCRdb re-called the PCR reads through MiXCR. The V and J calls and clone size come from TCRdb's table, not from the authors' own analysis. The sample lists 24,000 or so clones, around 13% occurring once. Germline CDR1 LGHNT, CDR2 FRNRAP. The V and J ends lost 7 bases and 1 base respectively, with 15 bases between them. CDR3 length equals 15 residues.

Input material: blood. This TCR derives from a female donor with papillary thyroid cancer or a benign thyroid nodule (not recorded which). Some clones in this sample may be carry-over from other donors' samples. The V and J genes are TRBV12-5 and TRBJ2-3; no reliable D call. CDR3 loop: CASATRGVGTDTQYF. The CDR3 DNA reads as TGTGCTAGTGCTACTCGTGGGGTGGGCACAGATACGCAGTATTTT.